This T cell receptor (beta chain) was captured by sequencing in a study of cytomegalovirus exposure and HLA in healthy donors. Study background: The 650 to 850 first-cohort repertoires and the 110 or so validation repertoires shared the same platform, a later analysis reported.

Study-wide findings and caveats: The authors enumerated over 150 TCR beta chains as linked to cytomegalovirus. Most observed TCR sequences were rare, whereas some public TCRs were detected in many donors.

With regard to this clone: Antigen unknown.

It was the roughly 110-subject validation cohort, separate from the approximately 620-subject first cohort, to which the donors belonged. The CDR3 spans 18 residues. The germline V and J ends were trimmed by 0 bases and 8 bases, with 25 bases remaining between them. Per the germline V gene, CDR1 is SGHNT and CDR2 is YENEEA. Measured with immunoSEQ multiplex PCR; TCRdb has only the in-frame clones, and not every one. This repertoire shows 150,000 to 200,000 clones, over 80% found once; its top ten account for approximately 2.3%. The chain joins TRBV11-3 to TRBJ1-2, with D possibly TRBD1 on 6 matching bases. The source of this sequence is a man aged 25-40 years in good health and CMV-seropositive. The sequencing input was PBMCs. CDR3 protein: CASSLELWAGEVPGGYTF. CDR3 nucleotide sequence: TGTGCCAGCAGCTTAGAACTATGGGCAGGGGAAGTCCCGGGAGGCTACACCTTC.